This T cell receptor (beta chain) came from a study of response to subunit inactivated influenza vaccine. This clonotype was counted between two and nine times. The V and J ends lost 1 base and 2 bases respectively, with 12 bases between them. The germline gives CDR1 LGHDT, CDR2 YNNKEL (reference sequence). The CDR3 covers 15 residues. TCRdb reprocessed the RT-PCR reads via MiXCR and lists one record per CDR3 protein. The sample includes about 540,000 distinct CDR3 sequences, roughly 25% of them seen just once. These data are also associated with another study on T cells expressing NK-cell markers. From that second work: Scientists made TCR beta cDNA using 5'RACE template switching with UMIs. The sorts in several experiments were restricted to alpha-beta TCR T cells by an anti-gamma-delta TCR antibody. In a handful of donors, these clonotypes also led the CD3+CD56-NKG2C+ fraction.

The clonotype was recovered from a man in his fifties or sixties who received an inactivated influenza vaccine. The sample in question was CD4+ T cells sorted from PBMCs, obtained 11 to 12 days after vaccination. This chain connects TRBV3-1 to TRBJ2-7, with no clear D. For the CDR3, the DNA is TGTGCCAGCAGCCAAGGTGGTTACGGACCCTACGAGCAGTACTTC. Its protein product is CASSQGGYGPYEQYF.